The rows below give T cell receptor beta chains drawn from one sample of a study of cytomegalovirus exposure and HLA in healthy donors. Data came from immunoSEQ multiplex PCR; TCRdb stores just in-frame clones and leaves some out. The data show roughly 190,000 clones, over 80% seen once. Material: PBMCs. These receptors were obtained from a man aged 40-55 years in good health and CMV-seropositive. Both conserved end residues are part of each CDR3. A D gene is named only where the DNA matches it firmly. A row's size may be missing; if present it is once, few, many or a size class.

j_gene: TRBJ2-5; v_gene: TRBV5-6; d_gene: -; abundance: -; CDR3nt: TGTGCCAGCAGCTTGGATCAGGTAGAGACCCAGTACTTC; CDR3aa: CASSLDQVETQYF
j_gene: TRBJ2-3; v_gene: TRBV13; d_gene: TRBD2; abundance: few; CDR3nt: TGTGCCAGCAGCTTCATCGGGAGCGGGGGCACAGATACGCAGTATTTT; CDR3aa: CASSFIGSGGTDTQYF
j_gene: TRBJ2-7; v_gene: TRBV4-1; d_gene: TRBD1; abundance: -; CDR3nt: TGCGCCAGCAGCCCCCAGGGGGCTATCTACGAGCAGTACTTC; CDR3aa: CASSPQGAIYEQYF
j_gene: TRBJ2-5; v_gene: TRBV6-6; d_gene: -; abundance: -; CDR3nt: TGTGCCAGCAGCAACGGGGGGCCAGATCTTGAGCAGTACTTC; CDR3aa: CASSNGGPDLEQYF
j_gene: TRBJ2-1; v_gene: TRBV7-3; d_gene: -; abundance: -; CDR3nt: TGTGCCAGCAGCCTGGGACTCAGCTCCTACAATGAGCAGTTCTTC; CDR3aa: CASSLGLSSYNEQFF
j_gene: TRBJ1-1; v_gene: TRBV7-2; d_gene: -; abundance: few; CDR3nt: TGTGCCAGCAGCTTAGACGGGATACAGAACACTGAAGCTTTCTTT; CDR3aa: CASSLDGIQNTEAFF
j_gene: TRBJ1-1; v_gene: TRBV9; d_gene: TRBD1; abundance: -; CDR3nt: TGTGCCAGCAGCTGGGACAGTTTAAACACTGAAGCTTTCTTT; CDR3aa: CASSWDSLNTEAFF
j_gene: TRBJ2-7; v_gene: TRBV19; d_gene: -; abundance: few; CDR3nt: TGTGCCAGTACCGGGTCCAGCTCCTACGAGCAGTACTTC; CDR3aa: CASTGSSSYEQYF
j_gene: TRBJ1-1; v_gene: TRBV28; d_gene: TRBD1; abundance: -; CDR3nt: TGTGCCAGTGAGACAGGGCCCATGAACACTGAAGCTTTCTTT; CDR3aa: CASETGPMNTEAFF
j_gene: TRBJ1-6; v_gene: TRBV10-3; d_gene: TRBD1; abundance: -; CDR3nt: TGTGCCATCGCGTCGGGGACAGGAAACAATTCACCCCTCCACTTT; CDR3aa: CAIASGTGNNSPLHF
j_gene: TRBJ2-7; v_gene: TRBV5-1; d_gene: -; abundance: few; CDR3nt: TGCGCCAGCAGCTTGGGGACCTCGACAGGCTCCTACGAGCAGTACTTC; CDR3aa: CASSLGTSTGSYEQYF
j_gene: TRBJ1-1; v_gene: TRBV4-3; d_gene: -; abundance: -; CDR3nt: TGCGCCAGCAGCCAAGATGCCAGCGGGTCTGTGAACACTGAAGCTTTCTTT; CDR3aa: CASSQDASGSVNTEAFF
j_gene: TRBJ2-3; v_gene: TRBV5-6; d_gene: TRBD2; abundance: -; CDR3nt: TGTGCCAGCAGCTTACGCGGGGGGGCCACAGATACGCAGTATTTT; CDR3aa: CASSLRGGATDTQYF
j_gene: TRBJ2-1; v_gene: TRBV29-1; d_gene: TRBD2; abundance: -; CDR3nt: TGCAGCGTTGAGGCAGCGGGGGTCTACAATGAGCAGTTCTTC; CDR3aa: CSVEAAGVYNEQFF
j_gene: TRBJ2-5; v_gene: TRBV7-9; d_gene: -; abundance: -; CDR3nt: TGTGCCAGCAGCAAACGCGGGGCGAGGGTGTACCAAGAGACCCAGTACTTC; CDR3aa: CASSKRGARVYQETQYF
j_gene: TRBJ2-7; v_gene: TRBV30; d_gene: -; abundance: -; CDR3nt: TGTGCCTGGAGTGGAGGGGGGGGGTACGAGCAGTACTTC; CDR3aa: CAWSGGGGYEQYF
j_gene: TRBJ2-3; v_gene: TRBV10-3; d_gene: TRBD2; abundance: once; CDR3nt: TGTGCCATCGGAACGGGGGGGCCGGCAGATACGCAGTATTTT; CDR3aa: CAIGTGGPADTQYF
j_gene: TRBJ2-5; v_gene: TRBV5-1; d_gene: TRBD1; abundance: -; CDR3nt: TGCGCCAGCAGCTTGGGCAGGGGGGAGACCCAGTACTTC; CDR3aa: CASSLGRGETQYF
j_gene: TRBJ1-1; v_gene: TRBV28; d_gene: TRBD1; abundance: -; CDR3nt: TGTGCCAGCAGTTTGCCCGGGACAGAGACTGAAGCTTTCTTT; CDR3aa: CASSLPGTETEAFF
j_gene: TRBJ1-5; v_gene: TRBV28; d_gene: -; abundance: -; CDR3nt: TGTGCCAGCAGTCCGGAGTCTCGGTATAGCAATCAGCCCCAGCATTTT; CDR3aa: CASSPESRYSNQPQHF